A selection of T cell receptor beta chains follows, all from one sample in a study of identifying expanded T cells in peripheral blood. Libraries were prepared by immunoSEQ multiplex PCR; TCRdb keeps only in-frame clonotypes and omits some of them. The sample carries about 91,000 clones, 88% recorded once. Sequencing was done on a sample of blood. The source of these receptors is a person between 18 and 75 years old in good health. Each CDR3 is given with its conserved first and last residue. The D gene is left open where the match is weak. Not every row has a clone size; where given, it reads once, few, many or a size class.

>TRBV14|TRBJ2-7|once|14|NA
TGTGCCAGCAGCCGCCCGGGGGCAAGGTACGAGCAGTACTTC
CASSRPGARYEQYF
>TRBV10-3|TRBJ1-3|NA|14|NA
TGTGCCATCAGTGACGGGGGATCAGGAAACACCATATATTTT
CAISDGGSGNTIYF
>TRBV9|TRBJ2-3|NA|18|NA
TGTGCCAGCAGCGTAGCAGTAGGCAGCCCTACCAGCACAGATACGCAGTATTTT
CASSVAVGSPTSTDTQYF
>TRBV28|TRBJ2-5|NA|15|NA
TGTGCCAGCAGTTTATTGGACTCTTTTCAAGAGACCCAGTACTTC
CASSLLDSFQETQYF
>TRBV7-3|TRBJ2-1|once|16|NA
TGTGCCAGCAGCTTAAGCGTGGCAGGAGTTTACAATGAGCAGTTCTTC
CASSLSVAGVYNEQFF
>TRBV5-1|TRBJ1-5|NA|14|NA
TGCGCCAGCAGCTTGGAAGGAAATGGGCAGCCCCAGCATTTT
CASSLEGNGQPQHF
>TRBV7-3|TRBJ1-1|NA|14|NA
TGTGCCAGCAGCTTACAGGGAGAGGGCACTGAAGCTTTCTTT
CASSLQGEGTEAFF
>TRBV7-2|TRBJ2-7|NA|11|NA
TGTGCCAGCAGCTCAGGGGTCGAGCAGTACTTC
CASSSGVEQYF
>TRBV7-2|TRBJ2-1|NA|15|NA
TGTGCCAGCAGCCCTGGGGCGGGACCCTACAATGAGCAGTTCTTC
CASSPGAGPYNEQFF
>TRBV28|TRBJ2-5|NA|13|NA
TGTGCCAGCGCCGGCAACGCCAAAGAGACCCAGTACTTC
CASAGNAKETQYF
>TRBV30|TRBJ2-7|NA|13|NA
TGTGCCTGGAGTGTAGGCCCAGAGTACGAGCAGTACTTC
CAWSVGPEYEQYF
>TRBV27|TRBJ2-1|NA|17|TRBD2
TGTGCCAGCAGTTCGACTAGCGGGAGTCTCTCCTACAATGAGCAGTTCTTC
CASSSTSGSLSYNEQFF
>TRBV10-3|TRBJ2-7|once|15|TRBD1
TGTGCCATCAGTGCTGTGGGACAGGGGGCTGTCGAGCAGTACTTC
CAISAVGQGAVEQYF
>TRBV5-5|TRBJ2-7|NA|13|NA
TGTGCCAGCAGCTTTGACGAGGGCTACGAGCAGTACTTC
CASSFDEGYEQYF
>TRBV7-7|TRBJ2-1|medium-sized|13|NA
TGTGCCAGCAGCTCAGGGGGAGGGGATGAGCAGTTCTTC
CASSSGGGDEQFF
>TRBV6-5|TRBJ1-2|NA|15|NA
TGTGCCAGCAGTTACTCGAACATGGCCCTAGGAGGCTACACCTTC
CASSYSNMALGGYTF
>TRBV7-3|TRBJ2-1|NA|15|TRBD2
TGTGCCAGCAGCTTAATTCGGCTAGCGGACAATGAGCAGTTCTTC
CASSLIRLADNEQFF
>TRBV2|TRBJ2-5|NA|12|NA
TGTGCCAGCAGATTTATCGGGGAGACCCAGTACTTC
CASRFIGETQYF
>TRBV6-4|TRBJ2-1|NA|15|TRBD2
TGTGCCAGCAGTGAGGGGACTAGCGGGGTCAATGAGCAGTTCTTC
CASSEGTSGVNEQFF
>TRBV5-1|TRBJ2-1|NA|15|TRBD2
TGCGCCAGCAGCTCTCCAAGCGGGGCGGTCAATGAGCAGTTCTTC
CASSSPSGAVNEQFF
>TRBV2|TRBJ1-5|NA|14|NA
TGTGCCAGCAGTGAACAGCTTCCCAATCAGCCCCAGCATTTT
CASSEQLPNQPQHF
>TRBV5-4|TRBJ2-7|NA|15|TRBD2
TGTGCCAGCAGCTTGGCTAGCGGGGGGCCCTACGAGCAGTACTTC
CASSLASGGPYEQYF
>TRBV6-1|TRBJ2-5|many|15|TRBD2
TGTGCCAGCGGACCGACTAGCGGGGGACAAGAGACCCAGTACTTC
CASGPTSGGQETQYF
>TRBV6-5|TRBJ2-3|NA|16|TRBD2
TGTGCCAGCAGTTACTCCGGACTAGCGGGGGGGGATACGCAGTATTTT
CASSYSGLAGGDTQYF
>TRBV18|TRBJ2-1|NA|16|TRBD1
TGTGCCAGCTCACTAGGGGATCCAGGGGGCTACAATGAGCAGTTCTTC
CASSLGDPGGYNEQFF
>TRBV7-9|TRBJ2-5|NA|13|NA
TGTGCCAGCAGCAGACAGCTTCGGGAGACCCAGTACTTC
CASSRQLRETQYF
>TRBV27|TRBJ2-7|NA|14|NA
TGTGCCAGCAGTTTCCGGGAGCCTCCCTACGAGCAGTACTTC
CASSFREPPYEQYF
>TRBV30|TRBJ2-7|NA|10|NA
TGTGCCTGGAGTGTAGACGAGCAGTACTTC
CAWSVDEQYF
>TRBV4-3|TRBJ1-5|NA|15|NA
TGCGCCAGCAGCCAAGATCCAGGGTTGAGTCAGCCCCAGCATTTT
CASSQDPGLSQPQHF
>TRBV6-6|TRBJ2-5|few|13|NA
TGTGCCAGCAGTCGGGGGTACCAAGAGACCCAGTACTTC
CASSRGYQETQYF
>TRBV5-1|TRBJ2-7|NA|16|TRBD2
TGCGCCAGCAGCCGGCTAGCGGGGGGCGTCTCCTACGAGCAGTACTTC
CASSRLAGGVSYEQYF
>TRBV5-1|TRBJ2-2|NA|14|NA
TGCGCCAGCAGCTTGTACGGGAACACCGGGGAGCTGTTTTTT
CASSLYGNTGELFF
>TRBV7-9|TRBJ2-7|once|15|NA
TGTGCCAGCAGCTTAGTGGTCTGGAACTCCTACGAGCAGTACTTC
CASSLVVWNSYEQYF
>TRBV15|TRBJ2-1|NA|13|NA
TGTGCCACCAGCAGAGATTGGTTTGGAGGGGAGTTCTTC
CATSRDWFGGEFF
>TRBV29-1|TRBJ1-5|NA|13|NA
TGCAGCGTTGCCCCAGGTGCAGATCAGCCCCAGCATTTT
CSVAPGADQPQHF
>TRBV9|TRBJ2-7|NA|15|NA
TGTGCCAGCAGCGTAGACCACCAACGGCGAGACGAGCAGTACTTC
CASSVDHQRRDEQYF